This TCR beta chain was recorded in a study of vaccination and CD4 T cells after COVID-19. This clonotype is classed as medium-sized. The target antigen is unknown. Sample time point: late sampling 161 to 241 days after vaccination in three convalescent patients. The treatment is: approximately 10-day PBMC culture with coronavirus spike peptide pools or control peptides (ViraFEST assay). V lost 7 bases to trimming and J lost 0 bases, with 6 bases between them. This CDR3 region has 12 residues. Germline V gives CDR1 SNHLY, CDR2 FYNNEI. Sequencing of DNA taken from cultured CD4+ T cells relied on the Oncomine TCR Beta short-read assay. TCRdb re-analysed the PCR reads in MiXCR, keeping a single row per CDR3 protein. The table shows 20,000 to 25,000 distinct CDR3 sequences, with about 33% occurring only once.

The sequence was obtained from a human donor who had recovered from COVID-19. V usage is TRBV2 and J usage is TRBJ1-1; D remains unclear. This specimen consisted of CD4+ T cells from blood, cultured in vitro, obtained about 7 months after SARS-CoV-2 vaccination. The CDR3 DNA reads as TGTGCCAGCAAAAGGGTGAACACTGAAGCTTTCTTT. This translates into CASKRVNTEAFF.